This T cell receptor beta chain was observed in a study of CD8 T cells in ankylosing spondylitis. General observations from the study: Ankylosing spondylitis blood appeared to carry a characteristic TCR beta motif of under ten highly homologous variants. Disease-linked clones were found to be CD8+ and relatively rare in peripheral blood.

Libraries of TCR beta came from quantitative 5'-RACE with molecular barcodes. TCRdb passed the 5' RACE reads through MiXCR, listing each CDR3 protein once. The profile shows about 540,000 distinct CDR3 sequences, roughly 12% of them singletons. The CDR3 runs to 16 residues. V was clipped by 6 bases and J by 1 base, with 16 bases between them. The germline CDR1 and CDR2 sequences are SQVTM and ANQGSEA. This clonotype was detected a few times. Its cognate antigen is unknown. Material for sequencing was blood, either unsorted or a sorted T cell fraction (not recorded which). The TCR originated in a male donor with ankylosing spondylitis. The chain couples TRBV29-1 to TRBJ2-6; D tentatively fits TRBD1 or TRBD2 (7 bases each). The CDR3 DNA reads TGCAGCGTCCTCAGGGGGGGGCTTTCTGGGGCCAACGTCCTGACTTTC. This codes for CSVLRGGLSGANVLTF.